The 5 T cell receptor beta chains presented below share a single source sample, sequenced in a study of cytomegalovirus exposure and HLA in healthy donors. Profiled with immunoSEQ multiplex PCR; TCRdb holds only in-frame clones, not every one. The sample has 150,000 to 200,000 clones, 84% seen once. The sequenced sample consisted of PBMCs. These receptors came from a man between 18 and 29 years old in good health and CMV-seropositive.

This chain uses TRBV10-3 with TRBJ2-7; D perhaps matches TRBD2 (6 bases). The CDR3 extends over 15 amino acids. Trimming removed 3 bases at V and 4 bases at J, with 16 bases between. The germline V gene encodes CDR1 ENHRY and CDR2 SYGVKD. The CDR3 DNA reads as TGTGCCATCAGTGACTCAAGGGCGGGGTTTTACGAGCAGTACTTC. The encoded protein is CAISDSRAGFYEQYF.

Concerning this clone: A junction boundary mismatches the germline segment, possibly from a read error. This sequence joins TRBV20-1 and TRBJ2-3; D not certain. The CDR3 consists of 11 residues. Germline values: CDR1 DFQATT, CDR2 SNEGSKA (reference sequence). The CDR3 nucleotides are TGTGTCCCCGCTAGTACAGATACGCAGTATTTT. Translating it yields CVPASTDTQYF.

DNA for the CDR3: TGCGCCAGCAGCTTGGTTGGGGGCAATGGCTACACCTTC. This codes for CASSLVGGNGYTF. The J gene is TRBJ1-2, the V gene TRBV5-1; the D gene is possibly TRBD1 (6 bases). The CDR3 is made up of 13 amino acids. Germline lookup yields CDR1 SGHRS and CDR2 YFSETQ. With 0 bases removed from V and 6 bases from J, the gap between germline ends came to 9 bases.

The chain combines TRBV7-9 with TRBJ1-5, with D tentatively TRBD1 (6 bases). The CDR3 totals 17 residues. Germline CDR1 is SEHNR and CDR2 is FQNEAQ (reference sequence). Trimming took 5 bases from V and 2 from J, leaving 19 bases between them. CDR3 loop: CASSQSGGAQGNQPQHF. The CDR3 coding sequence is TGTGCCAGCAGCCAAAGTGGGGGGGCTCAGGGCAATCAGCCCCAGCATTTT.

The V gene is TRBV11-3, the J gene TRBJ1-1; D unresolved. The V end was cut by 5 bases, the J end by 1 base, with 14 bases between. Germline CDR1 reads SGHNT; CDR2 reads YENEEA. The length of the CDR3 is 15 residues. CDR3 bases: TGTGCCAGCAGCCTGGGCTCTTATGGGAACACTGAAGCTTTCTTT. Protein sequence: CASSLGSYGNTEAFF.